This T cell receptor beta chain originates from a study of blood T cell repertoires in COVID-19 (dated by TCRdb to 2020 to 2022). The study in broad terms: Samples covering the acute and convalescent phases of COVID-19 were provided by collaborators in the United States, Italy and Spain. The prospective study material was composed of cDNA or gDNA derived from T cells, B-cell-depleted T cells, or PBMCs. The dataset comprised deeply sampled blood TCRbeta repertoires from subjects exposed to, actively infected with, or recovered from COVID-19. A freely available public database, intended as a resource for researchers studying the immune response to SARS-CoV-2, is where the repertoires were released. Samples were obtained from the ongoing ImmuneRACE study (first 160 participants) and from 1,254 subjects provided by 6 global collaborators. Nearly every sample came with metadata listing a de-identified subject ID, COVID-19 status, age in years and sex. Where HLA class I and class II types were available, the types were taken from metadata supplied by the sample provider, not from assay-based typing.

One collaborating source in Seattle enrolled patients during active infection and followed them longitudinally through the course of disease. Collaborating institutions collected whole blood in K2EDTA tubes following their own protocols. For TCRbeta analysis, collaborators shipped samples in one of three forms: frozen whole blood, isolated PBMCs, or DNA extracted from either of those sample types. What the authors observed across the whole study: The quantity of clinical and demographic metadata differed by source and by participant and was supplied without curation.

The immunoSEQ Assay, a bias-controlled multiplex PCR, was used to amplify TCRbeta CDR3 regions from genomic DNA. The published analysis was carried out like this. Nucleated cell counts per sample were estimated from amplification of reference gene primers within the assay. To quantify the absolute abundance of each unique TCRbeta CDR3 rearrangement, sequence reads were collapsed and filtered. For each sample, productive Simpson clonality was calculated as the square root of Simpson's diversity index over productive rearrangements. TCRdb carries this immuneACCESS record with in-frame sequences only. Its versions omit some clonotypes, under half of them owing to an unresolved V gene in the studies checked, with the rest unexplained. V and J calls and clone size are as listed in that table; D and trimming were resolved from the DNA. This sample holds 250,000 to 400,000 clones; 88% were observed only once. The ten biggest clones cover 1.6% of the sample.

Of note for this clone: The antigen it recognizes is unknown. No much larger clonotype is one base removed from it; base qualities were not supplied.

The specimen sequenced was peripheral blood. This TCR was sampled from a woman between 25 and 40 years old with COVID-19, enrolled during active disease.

The CDR3 amino acid sequence is: CASSSPTPNYGYTF. The nucleotide sequence reads as follows: TGTGCCAGCAGCTCACCGACACCCAACTATGGCTACACCTTC. The chain uses TRBV5-6 and TRBJ1-2; the D gene lacks a confident call. The CDR3 has 14 amino acids, counting the end cysteine and phenylalanine. The sequence is cut down to CDR3 DNA, 42 bases in frame from base 1. V is cut by 3 bases and J by 2 bases, and the space between the germline ends is 11 bases. As encoded in the germline V gene, CDR1 is SGHDT while CDR2 is YYEEEE.